The sequence of this T cell receptor beta chain was determined in a study of shared clonotypes between healthy human individuals. Study conclusions and caveats: Rarefaction revealed incomplete sorted-subset sequencing despite large depth.

Germline V gives CDR1 MNHEY, CDR2 SMNVEV (reference sequence). The CDR3 contains 16 residues. Unmatched junction bases numbered 11, after V lost 4 bases and J lost 8 bases. Here immunoSEQ multiplex PCR was the method, and the copy in TCRdb shows in-frame clones only, minus some. The repertoire has around 2.1 million clones, 90% to 97% of them found once; the top ten carry around 0.13%. This clone was counted once. Its antigen is undetermined. This receptor was obtained from a man between 18 and 35 years old in good health. The sequencing input was naive CD4+ T cells sorted from blood. Regarding subset: CD45RA+ positively selected. The gene calls are TRBV27 and TRBJ1-6, with 7 bases that match TRBD1. The CDR3 protein is CASSSSGTVNYSPLHF. CDR3 coding DNA: TGTGCCAGCAGTTCTTCCGGGACAGTCAACTATTCACCCCTCCACTTT.